This T cell receptor beta chain came from a study of blood T cell repertoires in COVID-19. In the source study's methods: Amplified reference gene primers provided the basis for estimating nucleated cell counts. The assay was immunoSEQ multiplex PCR, and TCRdb's table has in-frame clones only and misses some. The V and J calls and clone size come from that table; D and trimming were worked out from the DNA. The sample has approximately 91,000 clones, approximately 77% seen once. CDR3 length equals 14 residues. What was sequenced was peripheral blood. The J gene is TRBJ1-5, the V gene TRBV21-1; no DNA check was done on the table's D call, TRBD1. TRBV21-1 is assigned pseudogene status. This clonotype was obtained from an elderly woman with acute or convalescent COVID-19. The CDR3 DNA reads as TGTGCCAGCAGCCAGGCCAGAAGCAATCAGCCCCAGCATTTT. Protein sequence: CASSQARSNQPQHF.